This T cell receptor (beta chain) was recovered during a study of blood T cell repertoires in COVID-19. Study overall: PBMCs, B-cell-depleted T cells, or T cells were the source of the cDNA or gDNA that made up the material.

Clones were read by immunoSEQ multiplex PCR, and TCRdb kept only the in-frame ones, dropping some. This table holds a few hundred thousand clones, around nine tenths found once. Trimming removed 2 bases from V and 1 base from J, with 11 bases in between. Germline lookup yields CDR1 SGHTA and CDR2 FQGNSA. The CDR3 is 15 amino acids. The J gene is TRBJ1-2, the V gene TRBV7-2; no firm D call. The sequence was collected from a woman in her fifties or sixties who had recovered from COVID-19. What was sequenced was PBMCs or T cells enriched from blood (not recorded which). For the CDR3, the DNA is TGTGCCAGCAGCTTATATTTGGCGGGTAACTATGGCTACACCTTC. Protein sequence: CASSLYLAGNYGYTF.